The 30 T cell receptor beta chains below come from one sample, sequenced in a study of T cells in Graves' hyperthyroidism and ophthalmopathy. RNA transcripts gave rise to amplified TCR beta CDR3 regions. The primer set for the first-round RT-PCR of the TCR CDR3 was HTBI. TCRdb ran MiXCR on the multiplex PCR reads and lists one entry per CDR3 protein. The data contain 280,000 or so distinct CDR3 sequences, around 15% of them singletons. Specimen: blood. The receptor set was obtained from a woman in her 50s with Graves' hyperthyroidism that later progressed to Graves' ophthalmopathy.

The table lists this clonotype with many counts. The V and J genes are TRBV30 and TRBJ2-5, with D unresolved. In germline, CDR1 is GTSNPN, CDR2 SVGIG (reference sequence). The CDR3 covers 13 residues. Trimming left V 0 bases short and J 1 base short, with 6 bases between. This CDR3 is CAWSVAAQETQYF. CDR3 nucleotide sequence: TGTGCCTGGAGTGTGGCAGCCCAAGAGACCCAGTACTTC. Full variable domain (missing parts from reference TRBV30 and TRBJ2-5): SQTIHQWPATLVQPVGSPLSLECTVEGTSNPNLYWYRQAAGRGLQLLFYSVGIGQISSEVPQNLSASRPQDRQFILSSKKLLLSDSGFYLCAWSVAAQETQYFGPGTRLLVL.

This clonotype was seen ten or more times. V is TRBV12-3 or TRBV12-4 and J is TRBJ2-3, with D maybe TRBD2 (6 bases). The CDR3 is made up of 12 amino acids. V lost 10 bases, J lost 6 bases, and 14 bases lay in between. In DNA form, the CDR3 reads TGTGCCACCGGGAGAAAGGAGGATACGCAGTATTTT. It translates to CATGRKEDTQYF.

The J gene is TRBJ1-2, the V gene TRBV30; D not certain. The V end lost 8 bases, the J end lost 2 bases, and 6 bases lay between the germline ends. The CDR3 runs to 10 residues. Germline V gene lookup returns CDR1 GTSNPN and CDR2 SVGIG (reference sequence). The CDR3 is CAGKNYGYTF. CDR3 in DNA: TGTGCCGGGAAAAACTATGGCTACACCTTC.

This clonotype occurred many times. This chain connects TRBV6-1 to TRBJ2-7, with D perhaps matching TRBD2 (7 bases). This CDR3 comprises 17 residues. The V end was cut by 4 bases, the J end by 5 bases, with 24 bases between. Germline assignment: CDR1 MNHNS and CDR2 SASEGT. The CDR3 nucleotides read TGTGCCAGCAGTGCCCAACCCGGGGGGCCGGAGAGAAACGAGCAGTACTTC. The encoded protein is CASSAQPGGPERNEQYF.

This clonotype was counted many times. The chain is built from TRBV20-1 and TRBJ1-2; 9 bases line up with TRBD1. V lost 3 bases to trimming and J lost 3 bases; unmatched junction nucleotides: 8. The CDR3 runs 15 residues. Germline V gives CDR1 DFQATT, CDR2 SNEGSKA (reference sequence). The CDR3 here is CSARMGQGAHYGYTF. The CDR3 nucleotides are TGCAGTGCTAGGATGGGACAGGGAGCGCACTATGGCTACACCTTC.

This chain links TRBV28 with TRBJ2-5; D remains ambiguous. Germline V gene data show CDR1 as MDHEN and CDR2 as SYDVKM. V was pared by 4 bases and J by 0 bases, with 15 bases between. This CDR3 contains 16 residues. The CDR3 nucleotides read TGTGCCAGCAGTTCTTCAAATCCACCGTACCAAGAGACCCAGTACTTC. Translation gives CASSSSNPPYQETQYF. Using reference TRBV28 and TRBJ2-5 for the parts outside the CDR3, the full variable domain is DVKVTQSSRYLVKRTGEKVFLECVQDMDHENMFWYRQDPGLGLRLIYFSYDVKMKEKGDIPEGYSVSREKKERFSLILESASTNQTSMYLCASSSSNPPYQETQYFGPGTRLLVL.

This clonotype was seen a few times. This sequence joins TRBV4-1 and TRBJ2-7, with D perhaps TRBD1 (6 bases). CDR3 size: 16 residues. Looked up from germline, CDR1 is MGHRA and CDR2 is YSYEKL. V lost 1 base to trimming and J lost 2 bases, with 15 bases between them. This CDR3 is CASSQAGGRGTYEQYF. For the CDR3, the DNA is TGCGCCAGCAGCCAAGCGGGCGGCAGGGGCACCTACGAGCAGTACTTC.

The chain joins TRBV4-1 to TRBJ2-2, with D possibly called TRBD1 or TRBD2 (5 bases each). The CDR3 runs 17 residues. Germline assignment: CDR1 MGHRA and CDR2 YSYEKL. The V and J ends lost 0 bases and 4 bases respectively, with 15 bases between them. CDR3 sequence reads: CASSQEGRGVFTGELFF. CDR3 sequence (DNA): TGCGCCAGCAGCCAAGAAGGCCGAGGGGTCTTCACCGGGGAGCTGTTTTTT.

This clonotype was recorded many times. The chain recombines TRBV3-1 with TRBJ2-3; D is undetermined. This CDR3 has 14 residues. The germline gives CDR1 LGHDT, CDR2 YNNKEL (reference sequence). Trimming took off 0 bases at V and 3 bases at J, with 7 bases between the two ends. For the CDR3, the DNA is TGTGCCAGCAGCCAAGATTTGGCAACAGATACGCAGTATTTT. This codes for CASSQDLATDTQYF.

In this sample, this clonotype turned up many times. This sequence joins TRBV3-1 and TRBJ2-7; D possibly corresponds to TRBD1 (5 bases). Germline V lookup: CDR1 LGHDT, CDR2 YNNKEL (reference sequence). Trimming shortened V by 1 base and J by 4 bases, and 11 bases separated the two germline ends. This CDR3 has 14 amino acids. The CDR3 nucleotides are TGTGCCAGCAGCCAAGGACCGCAGGGATACGAGCAGTACTTC. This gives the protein CASSQGPQGYEQYF.

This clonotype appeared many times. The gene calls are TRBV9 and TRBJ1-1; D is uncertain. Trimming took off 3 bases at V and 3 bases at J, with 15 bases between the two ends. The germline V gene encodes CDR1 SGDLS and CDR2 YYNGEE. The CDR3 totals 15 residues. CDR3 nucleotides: TGTGCCAGCAGCGAGTTTGGTGAAGGATACACTGAAGCTTTCTTT. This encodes CASSEFGEGYTEAFF. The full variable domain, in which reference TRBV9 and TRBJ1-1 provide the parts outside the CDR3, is DSGVTQTPKHLITATGQRVTLRCSPRSGDLSVYWYQQSLDQGLQFLIQYYNGEERAKGNILERFSAQQFPDLHSELNLSSLELGDSALYFCASSEFGEGYTEAFFGQGTRLTVV.

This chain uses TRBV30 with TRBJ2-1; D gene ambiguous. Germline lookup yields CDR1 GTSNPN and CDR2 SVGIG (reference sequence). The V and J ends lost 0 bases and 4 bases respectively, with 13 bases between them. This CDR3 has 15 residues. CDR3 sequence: CAWSVLPPEYNEQFF. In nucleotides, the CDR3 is TGTGCCTGGAGTGTACTCCCCCCGGAATACAATGAGCAGTTCTTC.

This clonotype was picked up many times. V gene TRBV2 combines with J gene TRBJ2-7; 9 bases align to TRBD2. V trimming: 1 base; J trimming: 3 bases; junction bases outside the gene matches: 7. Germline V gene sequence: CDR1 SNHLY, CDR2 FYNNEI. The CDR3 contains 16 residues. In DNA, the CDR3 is TGTGCCAGCAGTGAAGGGTTTCTAGCGGGATACTACGAGCAGTACTTC. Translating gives CASSEGFLAGYYEQYF.

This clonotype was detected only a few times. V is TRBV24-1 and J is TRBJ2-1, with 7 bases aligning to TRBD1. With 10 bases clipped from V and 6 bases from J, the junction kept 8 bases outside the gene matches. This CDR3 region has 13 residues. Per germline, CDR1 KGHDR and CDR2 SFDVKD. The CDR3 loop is CATLPTGSNEQFF. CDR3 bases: TGTGCCACATTACCGACAGGGAGCAATGAGCAGTTCTTC.

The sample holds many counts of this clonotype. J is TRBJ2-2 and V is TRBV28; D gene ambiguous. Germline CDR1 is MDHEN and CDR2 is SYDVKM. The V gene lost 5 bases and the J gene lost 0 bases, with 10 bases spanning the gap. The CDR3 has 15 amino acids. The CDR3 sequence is CASSPRPANTGELFF. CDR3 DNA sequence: TGTGCCAGCAGTCCACGCCCTGCGAACACCGGGGAGCTGTTTTTT. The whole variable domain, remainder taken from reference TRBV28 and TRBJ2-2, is DVKVTQSSRYLVKRTGEKVFLECVQDMDHENMFWYRQDPGLGLRLIYFSYDVKMKEKGDIPEGYSVSREKKERFSLILESASTNQTSMYLCASSPRPANTGELFFGEGSRLTVL.

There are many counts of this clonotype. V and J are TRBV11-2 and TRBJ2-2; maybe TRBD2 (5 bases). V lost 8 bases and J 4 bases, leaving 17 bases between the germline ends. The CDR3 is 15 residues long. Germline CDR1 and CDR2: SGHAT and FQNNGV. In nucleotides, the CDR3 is TGTGCCAGCCGGGGTCTCCTGGTTTCCACCGGGGAGCTGTTTTTT. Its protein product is CASRGLLVSTGELFF.

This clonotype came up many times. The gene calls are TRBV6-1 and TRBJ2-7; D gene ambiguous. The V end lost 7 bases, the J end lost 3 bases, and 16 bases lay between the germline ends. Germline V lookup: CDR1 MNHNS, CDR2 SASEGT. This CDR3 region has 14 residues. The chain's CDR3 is CASINFWANYEQYF. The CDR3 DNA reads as TGTGCCAGCATAAATTTCTGGGCCAACTACGAGCAGTACTTC.

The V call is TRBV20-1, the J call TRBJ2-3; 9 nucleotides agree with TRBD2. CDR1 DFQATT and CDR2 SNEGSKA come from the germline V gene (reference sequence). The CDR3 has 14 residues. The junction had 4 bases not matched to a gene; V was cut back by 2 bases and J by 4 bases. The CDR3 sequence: CSARKGGGADTQYF. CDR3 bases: TGCAGTGCTAGAAAGGGCGGGGGGGCAGATACGCAGTATTTT.

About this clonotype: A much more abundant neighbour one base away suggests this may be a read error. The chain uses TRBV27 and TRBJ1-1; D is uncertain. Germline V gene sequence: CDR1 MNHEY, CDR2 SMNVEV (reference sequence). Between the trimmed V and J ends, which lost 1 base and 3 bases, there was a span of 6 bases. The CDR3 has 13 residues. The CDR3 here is CASSLWQDTEAFF. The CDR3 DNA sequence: TGTGCCAGCAGTTTATGGCAGGACACTGAAGCTTTCTTT.

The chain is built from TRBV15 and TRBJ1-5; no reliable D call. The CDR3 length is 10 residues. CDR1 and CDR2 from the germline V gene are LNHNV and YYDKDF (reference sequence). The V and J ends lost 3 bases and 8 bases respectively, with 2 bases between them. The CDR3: CATSREPQHF. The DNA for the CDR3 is TGTGCCACCAGCAGGGAGCCCCAGCATTTT.

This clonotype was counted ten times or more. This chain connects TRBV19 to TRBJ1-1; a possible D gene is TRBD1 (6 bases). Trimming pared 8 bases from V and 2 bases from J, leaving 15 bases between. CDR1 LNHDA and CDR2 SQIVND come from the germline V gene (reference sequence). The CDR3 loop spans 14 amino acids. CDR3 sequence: CASSRQDRNTEAFF. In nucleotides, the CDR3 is TGTGCCAGTTCGAGACAGGATCGCAACACTGAAGCTTTCTTT. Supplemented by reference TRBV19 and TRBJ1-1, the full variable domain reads DGGITQSPKYLFRKEGQNVTLSCEQNLNHDAMYWYRQDPGQGLRLIYYSQIVNDFQKGDIAEGYSVSREKKESFPLTVTSAQKNPTAFYLCASSRQDRNTEAFFGQGTRLTVV.

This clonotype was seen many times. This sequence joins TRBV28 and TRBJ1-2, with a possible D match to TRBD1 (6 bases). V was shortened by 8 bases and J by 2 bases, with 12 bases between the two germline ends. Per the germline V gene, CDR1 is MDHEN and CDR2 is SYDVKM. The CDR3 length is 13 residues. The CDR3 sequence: CASETGRNYGYTF. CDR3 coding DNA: TGTGCCAGCGAGACAGGTCGGAACTATGGCTACACCTTC.

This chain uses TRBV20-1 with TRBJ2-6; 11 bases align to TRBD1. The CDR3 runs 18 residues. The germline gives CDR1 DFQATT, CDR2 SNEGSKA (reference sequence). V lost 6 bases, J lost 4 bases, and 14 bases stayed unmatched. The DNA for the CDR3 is TGCAGTGCGAGACCCGGGACAGGGGGGTTGTGGGGGGCCAACGTCCTGACTTTC. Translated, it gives CSARPGTGGLWGANVLTF.

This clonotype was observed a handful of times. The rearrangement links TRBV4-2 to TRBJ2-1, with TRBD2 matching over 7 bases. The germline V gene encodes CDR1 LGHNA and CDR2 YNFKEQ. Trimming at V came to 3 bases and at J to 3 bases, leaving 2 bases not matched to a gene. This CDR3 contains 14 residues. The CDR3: CASSHLADYNEQFF. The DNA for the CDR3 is TGTGCCAGCAGCCACCTAGCGGACTACAATGAGCAGTTCTTC.

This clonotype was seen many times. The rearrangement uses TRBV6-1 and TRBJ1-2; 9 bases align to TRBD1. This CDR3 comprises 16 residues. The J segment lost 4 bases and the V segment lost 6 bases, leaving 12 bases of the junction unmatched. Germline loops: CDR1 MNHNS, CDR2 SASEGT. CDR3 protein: CASSDYGTGYSYGYTF. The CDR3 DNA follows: TGTGCCAGCAGCGACTACGGGACAGGGTATAGCTATGGCTACACCTTC.

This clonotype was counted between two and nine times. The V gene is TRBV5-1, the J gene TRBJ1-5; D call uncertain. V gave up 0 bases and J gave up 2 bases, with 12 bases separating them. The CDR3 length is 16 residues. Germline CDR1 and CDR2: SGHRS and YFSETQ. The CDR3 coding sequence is TGCGCCAGCAGCTTGGCGGGGATTGGGGGCAATCAGCCCCAGCATTTT. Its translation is CASSLAGIGGNQPQHF.

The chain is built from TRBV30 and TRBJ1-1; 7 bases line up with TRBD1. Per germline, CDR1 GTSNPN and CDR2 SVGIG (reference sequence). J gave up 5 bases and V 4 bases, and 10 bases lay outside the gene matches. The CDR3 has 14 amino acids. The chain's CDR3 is CAWTQGVQGTEAFF. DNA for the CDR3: TGTGCCTGGACCCAAGGGGTACAGGGGACTGAAGCTTTCTTT.

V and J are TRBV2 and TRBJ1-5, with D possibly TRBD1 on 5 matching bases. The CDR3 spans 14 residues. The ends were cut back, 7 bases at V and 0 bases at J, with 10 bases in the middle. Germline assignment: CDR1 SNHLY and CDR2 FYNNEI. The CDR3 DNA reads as TGTGCCAGCAAGGGGAACCTTAGCAATCAGCCCCAGCATTTT. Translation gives CASKGNLSNQPQHF.

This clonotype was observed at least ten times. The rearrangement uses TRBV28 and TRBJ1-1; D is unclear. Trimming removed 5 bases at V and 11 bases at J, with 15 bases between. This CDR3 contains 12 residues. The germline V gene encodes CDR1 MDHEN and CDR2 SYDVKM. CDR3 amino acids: CASSPSHKEAFF. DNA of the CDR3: TGTGCCAGCAGTCCCTCGCACAAGGAGGCTTTCTTT.

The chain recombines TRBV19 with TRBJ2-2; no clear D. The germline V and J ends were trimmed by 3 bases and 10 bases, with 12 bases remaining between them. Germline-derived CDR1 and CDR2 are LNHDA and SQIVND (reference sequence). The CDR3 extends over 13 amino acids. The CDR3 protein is CASSITLGQELFF. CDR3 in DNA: TGTGCCAGTAGTATTACCCTAGGGCAGGAGCTGTTTTTT.